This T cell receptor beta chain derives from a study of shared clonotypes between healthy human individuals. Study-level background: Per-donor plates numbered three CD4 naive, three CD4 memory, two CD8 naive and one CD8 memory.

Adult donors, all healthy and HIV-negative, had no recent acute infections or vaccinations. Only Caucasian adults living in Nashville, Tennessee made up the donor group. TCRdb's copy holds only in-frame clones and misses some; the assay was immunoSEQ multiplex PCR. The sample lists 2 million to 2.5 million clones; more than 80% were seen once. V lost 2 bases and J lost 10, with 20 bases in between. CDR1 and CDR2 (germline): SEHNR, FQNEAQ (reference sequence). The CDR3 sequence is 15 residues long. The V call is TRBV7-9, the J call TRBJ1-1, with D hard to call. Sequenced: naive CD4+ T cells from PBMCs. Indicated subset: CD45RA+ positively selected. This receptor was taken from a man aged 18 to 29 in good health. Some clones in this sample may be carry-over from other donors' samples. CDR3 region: CASSLTAEGMRTAFF. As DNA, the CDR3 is TGTGCCAGCAGCTTAACGGCGGAGGGAATGCGAACAGCTTTCTTT.